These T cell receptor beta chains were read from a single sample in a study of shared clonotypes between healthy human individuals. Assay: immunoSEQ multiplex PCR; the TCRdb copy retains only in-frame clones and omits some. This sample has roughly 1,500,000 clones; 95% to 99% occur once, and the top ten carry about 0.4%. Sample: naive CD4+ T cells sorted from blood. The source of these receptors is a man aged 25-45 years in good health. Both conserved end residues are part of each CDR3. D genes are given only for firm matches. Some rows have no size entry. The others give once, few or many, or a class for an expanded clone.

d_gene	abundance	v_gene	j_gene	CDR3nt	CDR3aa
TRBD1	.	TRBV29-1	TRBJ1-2	TGCAGCGTTCCCACAGGGGGCGGGTATGGCTACACCTTC	CSVPTGGGYGYTF
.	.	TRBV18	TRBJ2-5	TGTGCCAGCTCAAGAGTGCCCGCTCCCTCACAAGAGACCCAGTACTTC	CASSRVPAPSQETQYF
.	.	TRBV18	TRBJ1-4	TGTGCCAGCTCACCAACCTCCTACTCCGGGACCCACACCTCCCCCACAACTAATGAAAAACTGTTTTTT	CASSPTSYSGTHTSPTTNEKLFF
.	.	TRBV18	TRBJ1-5	TGTGCCAGCTCTACGACGAGTCGGGGCAATCAGCCCCAGCATTTT	CASSTTSRGNQPQHF
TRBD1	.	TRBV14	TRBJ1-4	TGTGCCAGCAGCGACAGGGGAGGAAATGAAAAACTGTTTTTT	CASSDRGGNEKLFF
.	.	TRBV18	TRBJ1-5	TGTGCCAGCTCACGAGAGTTCACCAATCAGCCCCAGCATTTT	CASSREFTNQPQHF
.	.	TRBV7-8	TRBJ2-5	TGTGCCAGCAGCTTAGTGGGGGTTATCCAGTACTTC	CASSLVGVIQYF
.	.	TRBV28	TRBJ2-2	TGTGCCAGCAGTTTACTTGCCGGACACGGGGAGCTGTTTTTT	CASSLLAGHGELFF
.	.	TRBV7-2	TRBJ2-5	TGTGCCAGCAGCCAAGAGACCCAGTACTTC	CASSQETQYF
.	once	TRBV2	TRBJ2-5	TGTGCCAGCGGCCGGCGCAGGGGTGAACAAGAGACCCAGTACTTC	CASGRRRGEQETQYF
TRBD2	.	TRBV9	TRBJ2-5	TGTGCCAGCAGCGAGCGGGAGGGCCGAGAGACCCAGTACTTC	CASSEREGRETQYF
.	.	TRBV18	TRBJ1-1	TGTGCCAGCTCCCCGGCGACAGCGGGGGGACATGCTTTCTTT	CASSPATAGGHAFF
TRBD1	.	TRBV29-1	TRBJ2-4	TGCAGCGTCTGGACAGGTGGAGTGAACATTCAGTACTTC	CSVWTGGVNIQYF
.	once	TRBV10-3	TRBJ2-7	TGTGCCATCAGTGAGTCCGCTTCAGTCAGCGGCTCCTACGAGCAGTACTTC	CAISESASVSGSYEQYF
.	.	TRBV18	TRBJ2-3	TGTGCCAGCTCACCTGTCAAATCGAGGGATACGCAGTATTTT	CASSPVKSRDTQYF
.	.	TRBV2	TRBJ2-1	TGTGCCAGCGTCGCTACTGAGCAGTTCTTC	CASVATEQFF
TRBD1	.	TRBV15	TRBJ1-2	TGTGCCACCAGCAGCGGGGACAGGTCGGACTATGGCTACACCTTC	CATSSGDRSDYGYTF
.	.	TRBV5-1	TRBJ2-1	TGCGCCAGCAGCTTGGACGGGTTCTTGGGGCAGTTCTTC	CASSLDGFLGQFF
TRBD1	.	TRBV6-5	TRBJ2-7	TGTGCCAGCAGGGGACCGACAGGGGACCCCTACGAGCAGTACTTC	CASRGPTGDPYEQYF
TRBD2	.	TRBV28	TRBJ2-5	TGTGCCACCCGGACTAGCGGGAGGGAGACCCAGTACTTC	CATRTSGRETQYF